One sample yielded the 24 T cell receptor beta chains listed below, sequenced in a study of cytomegalovirus exposure and HLA in healthy donors. The PCR was carried out with 60 Vbeta primers and 13 Jbeta primers. TCRdb's copy holds only in-frame clones and misses some; the assay was immunoSEQ multiplex PCR. Of over 150,000 clones listed, about four fifths are singletons. The sequenced sample consisted of PBMCs. The receptors were sampled from a woman aged 45-65 years in good health and CMV-seronegative.

This clone was counted between two and nine times. The chain joins TRBV11-2 to TRBJ1-1; unclear D gene. The V and J ends lost 5 bases and 4 bases respectively, with 11 bases between them. The V gene's germline CDR1 is SGHAT and CDR2 FQNNGV. The CDR3 extends over 13 amino acids. CDR3 sequence: CASSPGRGTEAFF. CDR3 sequence (DNA): TGTGCCAGCAGCCCCGGGCGGGGCACTGAAGCTTTCTTT.

This chain links TRBV7-2 with TRBJ1-3, with TRBD1 matching 7 bases. Germline CDR1 reads SGHTA; CDR2 reads FQGNSA. The CDR3 has 17 amino acids. Losses at the gene ends were 2 bases for V and 0 bases for J; bases not matched to a gene: 7. This CDR3 is CASSLSGTVDSGNTIYF. CDR3 nucleotides: TGTGCCAGCAGCTTATCAGGGACAGTCGACTCTGGAAACACCATATATTTT.

The count of this clone is one. The chain links TRBV5-4 to TRBJ2-1, with a weak D call TRBD1 (6 bases). CDR3 length equals 15 residues. Trimming left V 4 bases short and J 0 bases short, with 11 bases between. Germline-derived CDR1 and CDR2 are SGHNT and YYREEE (reference sequence). Here the CDR3 reads CASSRQVSSYNEQFF. The CDR3 DNA follows: TGTGCCAGCAGCCGACAGGTCAGCTCCTACAATGAGCAGTTCTTC.

J is TRBJ2-3 and V is TRBV7-7; TRBD1 is a possible D gene (5 bases). CDR1 is SSHAT, CDR2 FNYEAQ, per germline (reference sequence). CDR3 length equals 14 residues. V lost 4 bases and J lost 0, with 8 bases in between. The CDR3 region has the DNA TGTGCCAGCAGCTCGACAGCTAGCACAGATACGCAGTATTTT. Encoded protein: CASSSTASTDTQYF. The full variable domain, its missing parts supplied by reference TRBV7-7 and TRBJ2-3, is GAGVSQSPRYKVTKRGQDVTLRCDPISSHATLYWYQQALGQGPEFLTYFNYEAQPDKSGLPSDRFSAERPEGSISTLTIQRTEQRDSAMYRCASSSTASTDTQYFGPGTRLTVL.

In its sample, this clone was seen once. The rearrangement joins TRBV6-5 to TRBJ1-1; 7 positions match TRBD1. V lost 5 bases and J lost 1; bases outside the gene matches: 4. The CDR3 loop spans 14 amino acids. Germline-derived CDR1 and CDR2 are MNHEY and SVGAGI. This CDR3 is CASSGDRGNTEAFF. CDR3 coding DNA: TGTGCCAGCAGTGGGGACAGAGGGAACACTGAAGCTTTCTTT.

This chain links TRBV11-1 with TRBJ1-1; 7 bases line up with TRBD1. V trimming: 3 bases; J trimming: 0 bases; junction bases outside the gene matches: 13. Germline CDR1 is SGHAT and CDR2 is FQDESV (reference sequence). This CDR3 has 18 residues. CDR3 amino acids: CASSFSLMDRQMNTEAFF. The CDR3 coding sequence is TGTGCCAGCAGCTTTTCCCTCATGGACAGGCAAATGAACACTGAAGCTTTCTTT.

This CDR3 reads CASSKTSRYNEQFF. The CDR3 coding sequence is TGTGCCAGCAGTAAGACTAGCCGGTACAATGAGCAGTTCTTC. V gene TRBV28 combines with J gene TRBJ2-1; 7 positions match TRBD2. Losses at the gene ends were 5 bases for V and 4 bases for J; bases not matched to a gene: 5. Germline V lookup: CDR1 MDHEN, CDR2 SYDVKM. There are 14 residues in the CDR3.

The chain has TRBV6-5 and TRBJ2-7, with D maybe TRBD1 (6 bases). CDR3 length equals 15 residues. V lost 2 bases to trimming and J lost 7 bases, with 18 bases between them. Germline V lookup: CDR1 MNHEY, CDR2 SVGAGI. The CDR3 region is CASSYRKPTGIEQYF. CDR3 bases: TGTGCCAGCAGTTACCGAAAACCAACAGGGATTGAGCAGTACTTC.

The chain has TRBV5-1 and TRBJ2-3; 7 nucleotides match TRBD1. Germline V gene sequence: CDR1 SGHRS, CDR2 YFSETQ. V was clipped by 3 bases and J by 2 bases; unmatched bases: 12. The CDR3 is 17 residues long. The CDR3, as DNA: TGCGCCAGCAGCTCAAGAGGGGCAGGGGGTGACACAGATACGCAGTATTTT. It codes for CASSSRGAGGDTDTQYF.

The chain recombines TRBV2 with TRBJ1-2; D possibly corresponds to TRBD1 (5 bases). Per germline, CDR1 SNHLY and CDR2 FYNNEI. The length of the CDR3 is 14 residues. V was clipped by 2 bases and J by 5 bases, with 12 bases between them. CDR3 loop: CASSEHGGGYGYTF. CDR3 bases: TGTGCCAGCAGTGAACATGGGGGGGGGTATGGCTACACCTTC.

The chain uses TRBV9 and TRBJ1-3; D ambiguous. Trimming stripped 1 base from V and 4 bases from J, with 12 bases between. Germline values: CDR1 SGDLS, CDR2 YYNGEE. The CDR3 runs 15 residues. The CDR3 region is CASSVSGNPGNTIYF. The CDR3 nucleotides are TGTGCCAGCAGCGTATCCGGGAATCCCGGAAACACCATATATTTT.

The CDR3 DNA reads TGTGCCAGCAAGGTGGTGCTAGCGGGAAGGATTCATAGCTTCTTC. This gives the protein CASKVVLAGRIHSFF. This sequence joins TRBV28 and TRBJ2-1; 9 nucleotides agree with TRBD2. CDR3 length: 15 residues. V lost 7 bases, J lost 16 bases, and 20 bases stayed unmatched. Germline V gene sequence: CDR1 MDHEN, CDR2 SYDVKM.

V and J are TRBV4-1 and TRBJ1-2; 7 nucleotides line up with TRBD1. The CDR3 runs to 17 residues. V lost 1 base, J lost 5 bases, and 13 bases stayed unmatched. Per the germline V gene, CDR1 is MGHRA and CDR2 is YSYEKL. For the CDR3, the DNA is TGCGCCAGCAGCCAAGGTTTGGGACAGATCCTATTGTATGGCTACACCTTC. Its protein product is CASSQGLGQILLYGYTF.

This chain's CDR3 is CASSLELAEDTQYF. The CDR3, as DNA: TGTGCCAGCAGTTTAGAGCTAGCAGAGGATACGCAGTATTTT. The V gene is TRBV27, the J gene TRBJ2-3; weak D call: TRBD2 (5 bases). V gave up 2 bases and J gave up 6 bases, with 12 bases separating them. Germline V gives CDR1 MNHEY, CDR2 SMNVEV (reference sequence). The length of the CDR3 is 14 residues.

V usage is TRBV6-6 and J usage is TRBJ1-3, with 12 bases lining up with TRBD1. V was pared by 4 bases and J by 6 bases, with 7 bases of the junction left unmatched. CDR1 MNHNY and CDR2 SVGAGI come from the germline V gene (reference sequence). The CDR3 extends over 16 amino acids. The CDR3 here is CASSLFPGQGANTIYF. The CDR3 DNA follows: TGTGCCAGCAGTTTATTTCCGGGACAGGGGGCAAACACCATATATTTT.

The genes are TRBV5-6 and TRBJ2-3; weak D call: TRBD2 (7 bases). Between the trimmed V and J ends, which lost 6 bases and 6 bases, there was a span of 17 bases. Per germline, CDR1 SGHDT and CDR2 YYEEEE. The CDR3 totals 14 residues. The CDR3: CASTLDGGRDTQYF. CDR3 bases: TGTGCCAGCACCCTGGACGGGGGGCGGGATACGCAGTATTTT.

The V call is TRBV5-4, the J call TRBJ1-3; D is ambiguous. Trimming stripped 0 bases from V and 1 base from J, with 11 bases between. The CDR3 contains 16 residues. Germline V lookup: CDR1 SGHNT, CDR2 YYREEE (reference sequence). DNA of the CDR3: TGTGCCAGCAGCTTGGGCTTCCCAGCGTCTGGAAACACCATATATTTT. Its protein is CASSLGFPASGNTIYF. The variable domain in full, completed from reference TRBV5-4 and TRBJ1-3, reads ETGVTQSPTHLIKTRGQQVTLRCSSQSGHNTVSWYQQALGQGPQFIFQYYREEENGRGNFPPRFSGLQFPNYSSELNVNALELDDSALYLCASSLGFPASGNTIYFGEGSWLTVV.

The V and J genes are TRBV7-9 and TRBJ2-1, with TRBD2 identical over 10 bases. This CDR3 is 18 amino acids long. The V and J ends lost 1 base and 1 base, in that order; junction bases with no gene match: 7. Germline lookup yields CDR1 SEHNR and CDR2 FQNEAQ (reference sequence). The CDR3 bases are TGTGCCAGCAGCTTAGAGCGGGGGGGCATGCTATCCTACAATGAGCAGTTCTTC. Translating it yields CASSLERGGMLSYNEQFF. The full variable domain, completed using reference TRBV7-9 and TRBJ2-1, is DTGVSQNPRHKITKRGQNVTFRCDPISEHNRLYWYRQTLGQGPEFLTYFQNEAQLEKSRLLSDRFSAERPKGSFSTLEIQRTEQGDSAMYLCASSLERGGMLSYNEQFFGPGTRLTVL.

The rearrangement links TRBV5-4 to TRBJ2-1; TRBD2 is a possible D gene (5 bases). CDR1 is SGHNT, CDR2 YYREEE, per germline (reference sequence). V was cut by 5 bases and J by 11 bases, with 17 bases left in between. CDR3 length equals 13 residues. The CDR3 nucleotides are TGTGCCAGCAGTTCCTTTTTCGGGGAGAAGCAGTTCTTC. As protein: CASSSFFGEKQFF.

The V and J genes are TRBV28 and TRBJ2-4, with no clear D. The germline gives CDR1 MDHEN, CDR2 SYDVKM. V lost 1 base and J 2 bases, leaving 6 bases between the germline ends. The CDR3 sequence is 14 residues long. The CDR3 is CASSLYQTKNIQYF. The DNA for the CDR3 is TGTGCCAGCAGTTTATACCAGACCAAAAACATTCAGTACTTC.

The chain is built from TRBV19 and TRBJ1-5; D is perhaps TRBD1 (5 bases). V gave up 8 bases and J gave up 0 bases, with 17 bases separating them. CDR3 length equals 16 residues. Germline CDR1 reads LNHDA; CDR2 reads SQIVND (reference sequence). As DNA, the CDR3 is TGTGCCAGTCAATTGGGACTGTCAAATAGCAATCAGCCCCAGCATTTT. Translated, it gives CASQLGLSNSNQPQHF.

This sequence joins TRBV13 and TRBJ2-1, with D perhaps TRBD2 (6 bases). V gave up 3 bases and J gave up 0 bases, with 9 bases separating them. Germline V gene lookup returns CDR1 PRHDT and CDR2 FYEKMQ (reference sequence). There are 15 residues in the CDR3. DNA of the CDR3: TGTGCCAGCAGCTTTCTCGGGGGCTCCTACAATGAGCAGTTCTTC. It encodes CASSFLGGSYNEQFF.

The chain has TRBV10-3 and TRBJ1-1; possibly TRBD1 for D (6 bases). V shed 6 bases and J shed 1 base, with 12 bases lying between them. Germline V gene lookup returns CDR1 ENHRY and CDR2 SYGVKD. The CDR3 is 14 amino acids. The CDR3 reads CAISPGHPNTEAFF. DNA of the CDR3: TGTGCCATCAGCCCGGGACACCCGAACACTGAAGCTTTCTTT.

This clone was counted a few times. V and J are TRBV6-5 and TRBJ1-2; perhaps TRBD1 as D (5 bases). This CDR3 is built from 15 residues. Germline V CDR1 and CDR2: MNHEY, SVGAGI. Trimming pared 4 bases from V and 4 bases from J, leaving 16 bases between. The CDR3, as DNA: TGTGCCAGCAGTTCCCCCGTCGGGGGGGGCTATGGCTACACCTTC. Amino acid sequence: CASSSPVGGGYGYTF.